This TCR beta chain was recovered during a study of cytomegalovirus exposure and HLA in healthy donors. General study findings and limits: Usually a TCR sequence was rare, but some public TCRs were found in many donors. In an earlier analysis, in approximately 570 donors, most V segments appeared productive either ~87% or ~30% of the time. V- and J-gene trimming in TCR beta was tied to a missense DCLRE1C variant by an analysis performed later.

Unmatched junction bases numbered 3, after V lost 7 bases and J lost 4 bases. The CDR3 consists of 14 residues. Germline assignment: CDR1 SGHVS and CDR2 FNYEAQ. Primers: 60 Vbeta forward and 13 Jbeta reverse. Libraries were prepared by immunoSEQ multiplex PCR; TCRdb keeps only in-frame clonotypes and omits some of them. Seen here are 100,000 to 150,000 clones, about 74% observed once, and the top ten hold approximately 7.8%. Comment on this clone: Its antigen remains unknown.

The sequenced sample consisted of PBMCs. This sequence joins TRBV7-6 and TRBJ2-1; 11 bases align to TRBD2. This clonotype was sampled from a male donor in good health and CMV-seronegative. The CDR3 loop is CASKIAGGYNEQFF. CDR3 nucleotides: TGTGCCAGCAAAATAGCGGGAGGGTACAATGAGCAGTTCTTC. Drawing the rest from reference TRBV7-6 and TRBJ2-1, the complete variable domain is GAGVSQSPRYKVTKRGQDVALRCDPISGHVSLYWYRQALGQGPEFLTYFNYEAQQDKSGLPNDRFSAERPEGSISTLTIQRTEQRDSAMYRCASKIAGGYNEQFFGPGTRLTVL.